The next 9 T cell receptor beta chains were all read from a single sample in a study of control samples from healthy donors and cancer patients. Repertoires were generated with immunoSEQ multiplex PCR, while TCRdb's copy carries only in-frame clones and drops some. The top ten hold approximately 38% of the sample, which has roughly 94,000 clones, about 81% seen once. Specimen: PBMCs. These receptors were obtained from a man between 65 and 85 years old with lung cancer.

The chain links TRBV7-2 to TRBJ2-7; TRBD2 aligns across 9 bases. The germline V gene has CDR1 SGHTA and CDR2 FQGNSA. The CDR3 is 16 amino acids. V gave up 1 base and J gave up 4 bases; unmatched junction bases: 8. The CDR3 DNA reads as TGTGCCAGCAGCTTAGAAGCGGGGGGACACTGGTACGAGCAGTACTTC. This translates into CASSLEAGGHWYEQYF.

The V gene is TRBV7-9, the J gene TRBJ1-1; a weak D match, TRBD1 (5 bases). The CDR3 length is 13 residues. Trimming removed 6 bases at V and 0 bases at J, with 8 bases between. Germline V gene data show CDR1 as SEHNR and CDR2 as FQNEAQ (reference sequence). The CDR3: CASSQGMNTEAFF. In DNA form, the CDR3 reads TGTGCCAGCAGTCAGGGAATGAACACTGAAGCTTTCTTT.

This clone was recorded once. V and J are TRBV28 and TRBJ2-1; D is unclear. The CDR3 totals 14 residues. V shed 6 bases and J shed 6 bases, with 15 bases lying between them. Germline V gene data show CDR1 as MDHEN and CDR2 as SYDVKM. CDR3 DNA sequence: TGTGCCAGCAGCCAGGAAGGGTCCGCCAATGAGCAGTTCTTC. Residues: CASSQEGSANEQFF.

Concerning this clone: This specimen includes other DNA sequences encoding the same CDR3. The rearrangement links TRBV18 to TRBJ1-4; possibly TRBD1 for D (5 bases). The CDR3 is 13 residues long. Per the germline V gene, CDR1 is KGHSH and CDR2 is LQKENI. V lost 4 bases and J 3 bases, leaving 6 bases between the germline ends. The CDR3 sequence is CASSRGANEKLFF. The CDR3 DNA is TGTGCCAGCTCACGAGGGGCTAATGAAAAACTGTTTTTT.

This clone was recorded only once. The chain links TRBV28 to TRBJ2-1, with 9 nucleotides matching TRBD1. The CDR3 is made up of 15 amino acids. V gave up 4 bases and J gave up 8 bases; unmatched junction bases: 9. In germline, CDR1 is MDHEN, CDR2 SYDVKM. The chain's CDR3 is CASSSAGQGEDEQFF. The CDR3 DNA reads as TGTGCCAGCAGTTCTGCGGGACAGGGAGAGGATGAGCAGTTCTTC.

The V gene is TRBV12-3 or TRBV12-4, the J gene TRBJ2-7; D remains unclear. The CDR3 totals 13 residues. The V end was cut by 6 bases, the J end by 6 bases, with 15 bases between. This CDR3 reads CASSRQLFSEQYF. Here the CDR3 DNA reads TGTGCCAGCAGCCGACAATTGTTTAGCGAGCAGTACTTC.

Only one count was recorded for this clone. The chain uses TRBV10-3 and TRBJ1-6, with 9 bases lining up with TRBD1. The V segment lost 5 bases and the J segment 5 bases; nucleotides outside the gene matches: 13. CDR1 and CDR2 (germline): ENHRY, SYGVKD. There are 18 residues in the CDR3. CDR3 nucleotide sequence: TGTGCCATCAGTAAACGCCCGATTCGGACAGGGGATAATTCACCCCTCCACTTT. This encodes CAISKRPIRTGDNSPLHF.

CDR3 in DNA: TGTGCCAGCTCACCAGCTAGGTACTACGAGCAGTACTTC. It yields the protein CASSPARYYEQYF. The chain is built from TRBV18 and TRBJ2-7; D remains ambiguous. Germline CDR1 is KGHSH and CDR2 is LQKENI. CDR3 size: 13 residues. Trimming took off 2 bases at V and 3 bases at J, with 8 bases between the two ends. Combining the CDR3 with reference TRBV18 and TRBJ2-7 gives the whole variable domain NAGVMQNPRHLVRRRGQEARLRCSPMKGHSHVYWYRQLPEEGLKFMVYLQKENIIDESGMPKERFSAEFPKEGPSILRIQQVVRGDSAAYFCASSPARYYEQYFGPGTRLTVT.

The chain joins TRBV30 to TRBJ1-2; tentatively, D is TRBD1 (5 bases). The CDR3 is made up of 14 amino acids. Trimming cost V 1 base and J 8 bases, with 17 bases left between them. CDR1 GTSNPN and CDR2 SVGIG come from the germline V gene (reference sequence). In DNA, the CDR3 is TGTGCCTGGAGTGAGGGAGGAGGGACGAGAGGCTACACCTTC. This gives the protein CAWSEGGGTRGYTF.